The 29 T cell receptor beta chains below all came from one sample that was sequenced in a study of T and B cells in COVID-19 patients. Multiplex PCR with BIOMED2 TRB-A/B primer pools amplified TRB rearrangements. Each CDR3 protein is one row after TCRdb ran MiXCR on the multiplex PCR reads. The repertoire has approximately 6,000 distinct CDR3 sequences, approximately 25% of them found once; the top ten carry 12%. TRB was amplified from about 250-500 ng of blood genomic DNA. Sequenced input: blood. All receptors derive from a human donor with active COVID-19.

This clonotype is deemed medium-sized (0.01 to 0.1%). V is TRBV6-2 or TRBV6-3 and J is TRBJ2-3; 7 nucleotides line up with TRBD2. CDR1 MNHEY and CDR2 SVGEGT come from the germline V gene. The junction had 3 bases not matched to a gene; V was cut back by 4 bases and J by 8 bases. The CDR3 runs 12 residues. Here the CDR3 reads CASSLGLGTQYF. As DNA, the CDR3 is TGTGCCAGCAGTTTAGGACTAGGTACGCAGTATTTT.

The chain has TRBV19 and TRBJ2-2; the match to TRBD2 covers 14 bases. The length of the CDR3 is 17 residues. With 6 bases clipped from V and 5 bases from J, the junction kept 8 bases outside the gene matches. CDR1 and CDR2 (germline): LNHDA, SQIVND (reference sequence). CDR3 coding DNA: TGTGCCAGTAGGGCTCCGGGACTAGCGGGGGCTACCGGGGAGCTGTTTTTT. Protein: CASRAPGLAGATGELFF.

Only a few counts were recorded for this clonotype. The rearrangement uses TRBV7-2 and TRBJ1-5; unclear D gene. The CDR3 spans 15 residues. The germline CDR1 and CDR2 sequences are SGHTA and FQGNSA. Trimming removed 4 bases at V and 2 bases at J, with 12 bases between. The CDR3 region has the DNA TGTGCCAGCAGCTCCTTCGACACTCGCAATCAGCCCCAGCATTTT. Translated, it gives CASSSFDTRNQPQHF.

In this sample, this clonotype turned up a few times. The chain is built from TRBV7-6 and TRBJ1-3; maybe TRBD1 (6 bases). Trimming cost V 5 bases and J 7 bases, with 15 bases left between them. This CDR3 contains 14 residues. Germline V gene data show CDR1 as SGHVS and CDR2 as FNYEAQ. This CDR3 is CASSLDSQGNTIYF. As DNA, the CDR3 is TGTGCCAGCAGCCTCGACAGCCAGGGGAACACCATATATTTT.

This clonotype counts as medium-sized (0.01 to 0.1%). The chain employs TRBV5-3 and TRBJ2-7; D tentatively reads TRBD1 or TRBD2 (5 bases each). TRBV5-3 qualifies as an ORF whose function is uncertain. Trimming removed 5 bases from V and 0 bases from J, with 15 bases in between. The CDR3 is 15 amino acids. The CDR3 region is CARSIRDGYSYEQYF. CDR3 DNA sequence: TGTGCCAGAAGTATCCGGGACGGGTACTCCTACGAGCAGTACTTC.

Relative to its sample, this clonotype is medium-sized. The chain recombines TRBV5-4 with TRBJ2-5; D is possibly TRBD1 (6 bases). Trimming took 0 bases from V and 5 from J, leaving 11 bases between them. Germline CDR1 is SGHNT and CDR2 is YYREEE (reference sequence). CDR3 length: 14 residues. The CDR3 sequence: CASSLEQGRETQYF. Written as DNA, the CDR3 is TGTGCCAGCAGCTTGGAACAGGGTCGCGAGACCCAGTACTTC.

The V gene is TRBV20-1, the J gene TRBJ2-7; 9 bases are a match to TRBD1. Germline V gene lookup returns CDR1 DFQATT and CDR2 SNEGSKA (reference sequence). Trimming at V came to 1 base and at J to 0 bases, leaving 4 bases not matched to a gene. The CDR3 consists of 15 residues. For the CDR3, the DNA is TGCAGTGCTAGAGGGGACAGGGTGAGCTCCTACGAGCAGTACTTC. Translation: CSARGDRVSSYEQYF.

This clonotype has more than one count but fewer than ten. The V gene is TRBV5-1, the J gene TRBJ2-1; tentative D call: TRBD2 (6 bases). CDR1 SGHRS and CDR2 YFSETQ come from the germline V gene. The CDR3 is 14 amino acids. V was shortened by 0 bases and J by 5 bases, with 9 bases between the two germline ends. The CDR3 loop is CASSLGGVNNEQFF. The CDR3 DNA reads TGCGCCAGCAGCTTGGGCGGGGTTAACAATGAGCAGTTCTTC.

V and J are TRBV6-5 and TRBJ1-1; weak D call: TRBD1 (5 bases). Germline loops: CDR1 MNHEY, CDR2 SVGAGI. CDR3 size: 13 residues. V shed 10 bases and J shed 3 bases, with 15 bases lying between them. CDR3: CATSTERDTEAFF. The CDR3 nucleotides read TGTGCCACCTCGACAGAGCGCGACACTGAAGCTTTCTTT.

By its share, this clonotype is medium-sized. This CDR3 is CASSPSGGSTDTQYF. CDR3 bases: TGTGCCAGCAGTCCAAGCGGGGGGAGCACAGATACGCAGTATTTT. The chain combines TRBV12-3 or TRBV12-4 with TRBJ2-3; 9 positions agree with TRBD2. With 5 bases clipped from V and 0 bases from J, the junction kept 3 bases outside the gene matches. This CDR3 contains 15 residues.

Concerning this clonotype: A clone one base away is much larger, so this may be a read error. The chain combines TRBV18 with TRBJ2-3; maybe TRBD2 (5 bases). The CDR3 is 17 residues long. Germline values: CDR1 KGHSH, CDR2 LQKENI. The CDR3 here is CASSPTRGPSGTDTQCF. The CDR3 DNA reads as TGTGCCAGCTCACCAACGCGCGGGCCCTCGGGCACAGATACGCAGTGTTTT.

By its share, this clonotype is medium-sized. The chain recombines TRBV5-4 with TRBJ2-5; TRBD1 is a possible D gene (6 bases). The CDR3 covers 15 residues. CDR1 is SGHNT and CDR2 is YYREEE in the germline V gene (reference sequence). The V end was cut by 0 bases, the J end by 4 bases, with 13 bases between. The DNA of the CDR3 is TGTGCCAGCAGCTTGGAAAACAGGGATACAGAGACCCAGTACTTC. This codes for CASSLENRDTETQYF.

The rearrangement links TRBV6-5 to TRBJ1-4; 7 nucleotides agree with TRBD1. Per germline, CDR1 MNHEY and CDR2 SVGAGI. V lost 7 bases to trimming and J lost 8 bases; unmatched junction nucleotides: 13. The CDR3 sequence is 15 residues long. In DNA, the CDR3 is TGTGCCAGCACCAGGGGGATGGATCTTCGGGAAAAACTGTTTTTT. Its translation is CASTRGMDLREKLFF.

The chain recombines TRBV11-2 with TRBJ2-3; TRBD2 matches at 9 bases. V gave up 5 bases and J gave up 3 bases; unmatched junction bases: 15. Germline CDR1 is SGHAT and CDR2 is FQNNGV. This CDR3 is built from 18 residues. In DNA form, the CDR3 reads TGTGCCAGCAGCATCCCAGTGGGCGGGGGGGCTCGAACAGATACGCAGTATTTT. It is translated as CASSIPVGGGARTDTQYF.

J is TRBJ2-3 and V is TRBV12-3 or TRBV12-4, with TRBD2 matching over 12 bases. With V trimmed by 2 bases and J by 2 bases, 2 bases remained unmatched. The length of the CDR3 is 16 residues. In nucleotides, the CDR3 is TGTGCCAGCAGTTTAACTAGCGGGGGGATCACAGATACGCAGTATTTT. This codes for CASSLTSGGITDTQYF.

Within the sample, this clonotype is medium-sized. CDR3 nucleotide sequence: TGTGCCAGCAGCGACTCCGGGACAGGGAACACTGAAGCTTTCTTT. Its protein product is CASSDSGTGNTEAFF. The chain joins TRBV5-6 to TRBJ1-1; 8 nucleotides match TRBD1. The CDR3 extends over 15 amino acids. Germline loops: CDR1 SGHDT, CDR2 YYEEEE. Trimming at V came to 4 bases and at J to 1 base, leaving 6 bases not matched to a gene.

This clonotype was picked up a small number of times. The chain links TRBV12-3 or TRBV12-4 to TRBJ2-3; perhaps TRBD2 as D (6 bases). This CDR3 has 14 amino acids. V was clipped by 8 bases and J by 4 bases, with 16 bases between them. CDR3 amino acids: CASWSGWSADTQYF. The CDR3 bases are TGTGCCAGCTGGAGCGGGTGGAGCGCAGATACGCAGTATTTT.

This clonotype has just a few counts. This chain connects TRBV11-2 to TRBJ2-1, with D unresolved. Germline CDR1 is SGHAT and CDR2 is FQNNGV. V was cut by 5 bases and J by 4 bases, with 6 bases left in between. The CDR3 spans 12 residues. The CDR3 coding sequence is TGTGCCAGCAGCCCGACGTACAATGAGCAGTTCTTC. This gives the protein CASSPTYNEQFF.

The rearrangement uses TRBV12-3 or TRBV12-4 and TRBJ1-1; TRBD1 might be the D (5 bases). The V end lost 5 bases, the J end lost 5 bases, and 15 bases lay between the germline ends. CDR3 length equals 14 residues. CDR3 in amino acids: CASSRGLYQTEAFF. The CDR3 region has the DNA TGTGCCAGCAGTCGGGGCCTCTATCAGACTGAAGCTTTCTTT.

There are a few counts of this clonotype. J is TRBJ1-2 and V is TRBV14; D might be TRBD1 (6 bases). From germline, CDR1 is SGHDN and CDR2 FVKESK. The CDR3 runs 13 residues. V was clipped by 1 base and J by 5 bases, with 8 bases between them. CDR3 nucleotide sequence: TGTGCCAGCAGCCAAGGGACAGATTATGGCTACACCTTC. This sequence encodes CASSQGTDYGYTF.

The genes are TRBV7-9 and TRBJ2-5; TRBD1 matches 11 bases. Germline loops: CDR1 SEHNR, CDR2 FQNEAQ (reference sequence). The CDR3 contains 16 residues. Trimming took 1 base from V and 5 from J; bases not matched to a gene: 6. The CDR3 bases are TGTGCCAGCAGCTTAGGGCGGACAGGGGGCGGGGAGACCCAGTACTTC. Its protein is CASSLGRTGGGETQYF.

This sequence joins TRBV7-9 and TRBJ2-7; D is ambiguous. Trimming cost V 5 bases and J 2 bases, with 16 bases left between them. The CDR3 consists of 15 residues. Germline V gene lookup returns CDR1 SEHNR and CDR2 FQNEAQ (reference sequence). The CDR3 reads CASSPKSGRAYEQYF. The CDR3, as DNA: TGTGCCAGCAGCCCAAAATCAGGCAGAGCCTACGAGCAGTACTTC.

This clonotype is medium-sized in the sample. The junction shows a germline mismatch at one end, possibly a read error. The rearrangement joins TRBV6-6 to TRBJ1-5, with a possible D match to TRBD1 (5 bases). Germline loops: CDR1 MNHNY, CDR2 SVGAGI (reference sequence). This CDR3 is built from 11 residues. The CDR3 is CVTGSNQPQHF. As DNA, the CDR3 is TGCGTCACAGGAAGCAATCAGCCCCAGCATTTT.

This clonotype turned up a few times. The chain has TRBV7-9 and TRBJ2-4, with 7 bases identical to TRBD1. The V gene end was trimmed by 5 bases and the J gene end by 0 bases; junction bases not matched to a gene: 7. The CDR3 covers 16 residues. Germline V gene lookup returns CDR1 SEHNR and CDR2 FQNEAQ (reference sequence). As DNA, the CDR3 is TGTGCCAGCAGCCCACGGACAGGTTTAGCCAAAAACATTCAGTACTTC. Protein sequence: CASSPRTGLAKNIQYF.

This clonotype appeared a few times. This chain links TRBV11-2 with TRBJ2-1; a possible D gene is TRBD1 (6 bases). Germline loops: CDR1 SGHAT, CDR2 FQNNGV. The V gene lost 0 bases and the J gene lost 8 bases, with 8 bases spanning the gap. This CDR3 has 13 residues. This CDR3 is CASSLEDSHEQFF. In DNA form, the CDR3 reads TGTGCCAGCAGCTTAGAGGACAGCCATGAGCAGTTCTTC. The variable domain in full, completed from reference TRBV11-2 and TRBJ2-1, reads EAGVAQSPRYKIIEKRQSVAFWCNPISGHATLYWYQQILGQGPKLLIQFQNNGVVDDSQLPKDRFSAERLKGVDSTLKIQPAKLEDSAVYLCASSLEDSHEQFFGPGTRLTVL.

By share of the sample, this clonotype is medium-sized. The chain recombines TRBV12-3 or TRBV12-4 with TRBJ1-3; possible D gene TRBD1, 6 bases. The V gene lost 9 bases and the J gene lost 9 bases, with 24 bases spanning the gap. The CDR3 covers 15 residues. CDR3 sequence: CASSDGGTTTGTIYF. In DNA form, the CDR3 reads TGTGCCAGTTCAGACGGTGGGACCACGACAGGCACCATATATTTT.

The gene calls are TRBV5-1 and TRBJ2-1; tentatively, D is TRBD2 (5 bases). The V and J ends lost 4 bases and 2 bases respectively, with 10 bases between them. Germline V gives CDR1 SGHRS, CDR2 YFSETQ. The CDR3 extends over 14 amino acids. The DNA of the CDR3 is TGCGCCAGCAGCCCCGGAGGCACCTACAATGAGCAGTTCTTC. It specifies CASSPGGTYNEQFF.

This clonotype has just a few counts. The chain is built from TRBV14 and TRBJ2-7, with D tentatively TRBD2 (6 bases). V lost 5 bases and J 2 bases, leaving 16 bases between the germline ends. Germline CDR1 and CDR2: SGHDN and FVKESK. There are 15 residues in the CDR3. The CDR3 coding sequence is TGTGCCAGCAGCGAACTCTCGGGGGTCCCCTACGAGCAGTACTTC. It yields the protein CASSELSGVPYEQYF.

In its sample, this clonotype is medium-sized. The chain links TRBV13 to TRBJ2-6, with no clear D. This CDR3 spans 16 amino acids. The V gene lost 1 base and the J gene lost 0 bases, with 7 bases spanning the gap. Germline V gene lookup returns CDR1 PRHDT and CDR2 FYEKMQ (reference sequence). The CDR3 coding sequence is TGTGCCAGCAGCTTAGTCTCCGTCTCTGGGGCCAACGTCCTGACTTTC. This sequence encodes CASSLVSVSGANVLTF.